This T cell receptor beta chain was found in a study of blood T cell repertoires in COVID-19. Overall study: The samples span acute and convalescent COVID-19 from the United States, Italy and Spain.

In the original workflow: Nucleated cell counts were estimated from reference gene primer amplification. Data came from immunoSEQ multiplex PCR; TCRdb stores just in-frame clones and leaves some out. That table gives V, J and clone size, and the DNA gave D and trimming. In the table there are a few hundred thousand clones, 75% to 90% of which are singletons. Across under 25 US areas, participants ranged in age from about 18 to 89 years. Participants' reported clinical history set cohort assignment. The source is a man under 40 who had recovered from COVID-19. Sequencing was done on a sample of PBMCs or T cells enriched from blood (not recorded which).

CDR3 protein: CASSVAQGANGYTF. CDR3 DNA: TGTGCCAGCAGCGTAGCACAGGGGGCCAATGGCTACACCTTC. The genes are TRBV9 and TRBJ1-2; 9 bases are a match to TRBD1. V lost 0 bases and J lost 6; bases outside the gene matches: 3. Germline CDR1 is SGDLS and CDR2 is YYNGEE. The CDR3 spans 14 residues.